This is a list of T cell receptor beta chains from one sample in a study of blood T cell repertoires in COVID-19. Generated by immunoSEQ multiplex PCR, the TCRdb table keeps only in-frame clones and is missing some. The sample has 300,000 to 400,000 clones; about nine tenths are singletons. The sequenced sample was peripheral blood. The receptor set was obtained from a woman in her sixties or seventies with COVID-19, enrolled during active disease. CDR3s include the opening cysteine and the closing phenylalanine or tryptophan. D genes are given only for firm matches. Rows may omit the clone size; those that give it use once, few, many or a size class.

16	TRBV6-2/TRBV6-3	TRBJ2-1	TRBD2	-	TGTGCCAGCAGTAGACTTAGCGGGGGGCGTGGTAGGCGGAGGCTCTTC	CASSRLSGGRGRRRLF
15	TRBV10-3	TRBJ2-3	TRBD2	-	TGTGCCATCAGTGAACTAGCGGGGCACACAGATACGCAGTATTTT	CAISELAGHTDTQYF
16	TRBV6-4	TRBJ2-1	TRBD1	-	TGTGCCAGCAGTGACACAAAACAGGGGTCGGATAATGAGCAGTTCTTC	CASSDTKQGSDNEQFF
16	TRBV5-1	TRBJ1-3	TRBD1	-	TGCGCCAGCAGCTTGGGACTAACAGGGGTGAAAAACACCATATATTTT	CASSLGLTGVKNTIYF
12	TRBV11-2	TRBJ1-2	-	-	TGTGCCAGCAGCTTCTTGTCGGGTGGCTACACCTTC	CASSFLSGGYTF
13	TRBV2	TRBJ1-1	-	-	TGTGCCAGCAGTGAATGGACACTGAATTTGGCTTTCTTT	CASSEWTLNLAFF
16	TRBV19	TRBJ1-4	TRBD1	-	TGTGCCAGTAGTATCCCGGGACAGTTTTTCTATGAAAAACTGTTTTTT	CASSIPGQFFYEKLFF
16	TRBV6-5	TRBJ1-2	TRBD1	-	TGTGCCAGCAGTTACGTCCCGGGACAGGGCTACTATGGCTACACCTTC	CASSYVPGQGYYGYTF
12	TRBV12-3/TRBV12-4	TRBJ2-1	-	once	TGTGCCAGCAGTCAAGCGTACGATGAGCAGTTCTTC	CASSQAYDEQFF
13	TRBV5-1	TRBJ1-1	-	-	TGCGCCAGCAGCTTCCAGTTTAACACTGAAGCTTTCTTT	CASSFQFNTEAFF
13	TRBV11-2	TRBJ1-5	-	once	TGTGCCAGCAGCTTAGACAGAAATCAGCCCCAGCATTTT	CASSLDRNQPQHF
15	TRBV10-3	TRBJ2-7	TRBD2	-	TGTGCCATCAAGGGACTAGCGGGGGGGCCGGGCGAGCAGTACTTC	CAIKGLAGGPGEQYF
15	TRBV7-2	TRBJ1-6	-	-	TGTGCCAGCAGCTTAGCCGGGGGAAATAATTCACCCCTCCACTTT	CASSLAGGNNSPLHF
17	TRBV28	TRBJ1-3	-	-	TGTGCCAGCAGCCCCTTAGTACAGTCGAGCTCTGGAAACACCATATATTTT	CASSPLVQSSSGNTIYF
15	TRBV7-2	TRBJ2-7	-	-	TGTGCCAGCAGCTACCCGGACAATTTGGTCTACGAGCAGTACTTC	CASSYPDNLVYEQYF
13	TRBV4-3	TRBJ1-1	-	-	TGCGCCAGCAGCCAAGTCCAGGGCACTGAAGCTTTCTTT	CASSQVQGTEAFF
13	TRBV6-6	TRBJ1-3	-	-	TGTGCCAGCAGCCCCAGTTCTGGAAACACCATATATTTT	CASSPSSGNTIYF
12	TRBV10-1	TRBJ2-4	-	-	TGCGCCTCAGGGGTAGCCAAAAACATTCAGTACTTC	CASGVAKNIQYF
14	TRBV2	TRBJ2-2	-	-	TGTGCCAGCGGTAACAGGGTTTCGGAGGGGGAGCTGTTTTTT	CASGNRVSEGELFF